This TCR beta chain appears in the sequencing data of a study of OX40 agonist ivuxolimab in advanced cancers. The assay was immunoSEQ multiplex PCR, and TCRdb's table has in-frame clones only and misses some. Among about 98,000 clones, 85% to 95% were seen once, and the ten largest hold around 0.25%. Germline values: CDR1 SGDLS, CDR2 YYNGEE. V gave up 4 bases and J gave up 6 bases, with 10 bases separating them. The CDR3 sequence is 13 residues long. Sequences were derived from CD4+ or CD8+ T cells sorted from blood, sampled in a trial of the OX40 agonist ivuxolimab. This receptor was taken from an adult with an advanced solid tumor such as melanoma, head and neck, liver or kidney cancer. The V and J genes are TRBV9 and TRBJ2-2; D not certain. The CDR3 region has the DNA TGTGCCAGCAGCCCCCGGGTCCCCGGGGAGCTGTTTTTT. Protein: CASSPRVPGELFF. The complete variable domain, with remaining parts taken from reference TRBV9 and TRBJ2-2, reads DSGVTQTPKHLITATGQRVTLRCSPRSGDLSVYWYQQSLDQGLQFLIQYYNGEERAKGNILERFSAQQFPDLHSELNLSSLELGDSALYFCASSPRVPGELFFGEGSRLTVL.